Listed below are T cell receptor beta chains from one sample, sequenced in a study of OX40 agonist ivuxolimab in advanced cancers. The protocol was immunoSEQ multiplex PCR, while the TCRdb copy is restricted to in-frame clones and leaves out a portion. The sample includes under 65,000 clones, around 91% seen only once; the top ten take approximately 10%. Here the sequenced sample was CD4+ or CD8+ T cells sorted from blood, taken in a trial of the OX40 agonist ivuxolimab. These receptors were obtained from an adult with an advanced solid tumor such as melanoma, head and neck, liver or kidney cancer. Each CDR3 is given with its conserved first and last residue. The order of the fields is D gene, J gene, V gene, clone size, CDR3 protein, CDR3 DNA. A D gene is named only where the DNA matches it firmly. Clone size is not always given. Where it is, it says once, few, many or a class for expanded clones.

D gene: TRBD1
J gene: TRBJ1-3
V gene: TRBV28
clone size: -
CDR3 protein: CASSDRVGSGNTIYF
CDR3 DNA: TGTGCCAGCAGTGACAGGGTGGGCTCTGGAAACACCATATATTTT

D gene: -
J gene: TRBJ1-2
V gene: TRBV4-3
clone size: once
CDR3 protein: CASSQDRSQTLVYGYTF
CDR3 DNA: TGCGCCAGCAGCCAAGATCGGTCCCAGACGTTAGTCTATGGCTACACCTTC

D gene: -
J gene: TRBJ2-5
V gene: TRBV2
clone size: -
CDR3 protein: CASSRDGTGETQYF
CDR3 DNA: TGTGCCAGCAGTCGCGACGGCACAGGGGAGACCCAGTACTTC

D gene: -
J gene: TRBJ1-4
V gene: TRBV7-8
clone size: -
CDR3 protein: CASSSRTPGYEKLFF
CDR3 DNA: TGTGCCAGCAGCTCCCGGACCCCCGGTTACGAAAAACTGTTTTTT

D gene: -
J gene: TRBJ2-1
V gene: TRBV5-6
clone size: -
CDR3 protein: CASSLLRTGYNEQFF
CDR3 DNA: TGTGCCAGCAGCTTGTTACGCACAGGGTACAATGAGCAGTTCTTC

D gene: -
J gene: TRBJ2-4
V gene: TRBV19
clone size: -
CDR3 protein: CASSIDRDRNIQYF
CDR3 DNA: TGTGCCAGTAGTATAGATCGAGACAGAAACATTCAGTACTTC

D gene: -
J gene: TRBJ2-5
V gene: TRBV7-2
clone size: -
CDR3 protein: CASSSSRETQYF
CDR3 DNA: TGTGCCAGCAGCTCCAGTCGGGAGACCCAGTACTTC

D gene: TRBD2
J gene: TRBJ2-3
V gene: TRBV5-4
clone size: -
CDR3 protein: CASSRTASGSRRDTQYF
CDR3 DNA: TGTGCCAGCAGCCGAACGGCTAGCGGGAGCCGCAGGGATACGCAGTATTTT

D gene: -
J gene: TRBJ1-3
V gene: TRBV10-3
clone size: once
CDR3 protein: CAISESGDGNTIYF
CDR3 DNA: TGTGCCATCAGTGAGTCCGGCGACGGAAACACCATATATTTT

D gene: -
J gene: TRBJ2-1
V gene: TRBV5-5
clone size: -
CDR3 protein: CASSLSSYNEQFF
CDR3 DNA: TGTGCCAGCAGCTTGAGCTCCTACAATGAGCAGTTCTTC

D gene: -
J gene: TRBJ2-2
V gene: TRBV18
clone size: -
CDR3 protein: CASSPPVGKNTGELFF
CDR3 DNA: TGTGCCAGCTCACCACCGGTCGGAAAGAACACCGGGGAGCTGTTTTTT

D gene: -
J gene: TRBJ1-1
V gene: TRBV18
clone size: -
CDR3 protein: CASSPLEVRNTEAFF
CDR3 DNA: TGTGCCAGCTCACCACTCGAGGTTAGGAACACTGAAGCTTTCTTT

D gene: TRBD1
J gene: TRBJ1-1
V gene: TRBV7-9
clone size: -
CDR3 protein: CASSRTGAPNTEAFF
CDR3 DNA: TGTGCCAGCAGCAGGACAGGGGCCCCTAACACTGAAGCTTTCTTT

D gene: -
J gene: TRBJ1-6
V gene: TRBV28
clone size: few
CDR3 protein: CASRIPGLRNNSPLHF
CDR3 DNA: TGTGCCAGCAGAATCCCAGGGCTAAGGAATAATTCACCCCTCCACTTT

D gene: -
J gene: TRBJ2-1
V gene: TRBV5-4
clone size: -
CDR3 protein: CASSWGPNNEQFF
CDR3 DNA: TGTGCCAGCAGCTGGGGACCGAACAATGAGCAGTTCTTC

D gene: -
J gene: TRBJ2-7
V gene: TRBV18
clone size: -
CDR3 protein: CASSRDGFTYEQYF
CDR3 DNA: TGTGCCAGCTCACGGGACGGCTTTACCTACGAGCAGTACTTC

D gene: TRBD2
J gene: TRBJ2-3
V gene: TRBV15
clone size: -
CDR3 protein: CATSRDLASGSRGTDTQYF
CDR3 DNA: TGTGCCACCAGCAGAGATTTGGCTAGCGGGAGTAGAGGCACAGATACGCAGTATTTT

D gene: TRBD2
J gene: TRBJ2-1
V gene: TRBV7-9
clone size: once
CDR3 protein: CASSLTSGEYNEQFF
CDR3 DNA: TGTGCCAGCAGCTTGACTAGCGGGGAATACAATGAGCAGTTCTTC

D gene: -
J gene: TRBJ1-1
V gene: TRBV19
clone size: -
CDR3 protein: CASSAHRNTEAFF
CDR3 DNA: TGTGCCAGTAGTGCCCACAGGAACACTGAAGCTTTCTTT

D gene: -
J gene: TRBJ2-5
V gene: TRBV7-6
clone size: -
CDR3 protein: CASSLVVGETQYF
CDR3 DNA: TGTGCCAGCAGCTTAGTGGTAGGGGAGACCCAGTACTTC

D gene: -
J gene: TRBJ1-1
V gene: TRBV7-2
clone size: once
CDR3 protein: CASSFISGPGTEAFF
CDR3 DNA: TGTGCCAGCAGCTTCATCTCGGGACCGGGCACTGAAGCTTTCTTT

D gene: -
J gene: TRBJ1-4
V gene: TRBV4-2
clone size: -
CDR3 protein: CASSQQGHATNEKLFF
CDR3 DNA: TGTGCCAGCAGCCAACAAGGCCATGCAACTAATGAAAAACTGTTTTTT

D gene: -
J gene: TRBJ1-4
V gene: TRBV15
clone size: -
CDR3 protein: CATSMQEKLFF
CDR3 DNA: TGTGCCACCAGCATGCAAGAAAAACTGTTTTTT

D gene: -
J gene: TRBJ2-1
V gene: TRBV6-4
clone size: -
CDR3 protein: CASSDELGPHNEQFF
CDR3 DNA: TGTGCCAGCAGTGACGAGTTGGGCCCCCACAATGAGCAGTTCTTC

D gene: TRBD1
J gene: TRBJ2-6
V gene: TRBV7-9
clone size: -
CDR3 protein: CASRTGTGLFGANVLTF
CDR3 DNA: TGTGCCAGCAGGACCGGGACAGGCCTGTTTGGGGCCAACGTCCTGACTTTC

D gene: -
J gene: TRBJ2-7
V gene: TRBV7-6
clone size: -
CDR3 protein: CASSLAGTPMYF
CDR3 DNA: TGTGCCAGCAGCTTAGCGGGGACCCCCATGTACTTC

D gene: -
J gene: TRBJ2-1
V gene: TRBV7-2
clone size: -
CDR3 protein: CASSLGPPLASNEQFF
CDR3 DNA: TGTGCCAGCAGCTTAGGGCCCCCTCTAGCAAGCAATGAGCAGTTCTTC

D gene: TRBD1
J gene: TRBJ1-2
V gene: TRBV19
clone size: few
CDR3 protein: CASSIRQGLGYTF
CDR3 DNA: TGTGCCAGTAGTATTCGACAGGGGCTAGGCTACACCTTC

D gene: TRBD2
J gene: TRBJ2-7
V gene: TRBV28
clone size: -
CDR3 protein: CASSLTSGRGYEQYF
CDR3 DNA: TGTGCCAGCAGCTTGACTAGCGGGAGAGGGTACGAGCAGTACTTC

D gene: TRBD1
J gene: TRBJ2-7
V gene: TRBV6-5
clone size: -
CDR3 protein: CASSRDRGAYEQYF
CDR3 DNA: TGTGCCAGCAGTAGGGACAGGGGCGCCTACGAGCAGTACTTC

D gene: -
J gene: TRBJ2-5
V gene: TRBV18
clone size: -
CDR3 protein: CASSPPLNQETQYF
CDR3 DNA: TGTGCCAGCTCACCCCCGTTAAACCAAGAGACCCAGTACTTC

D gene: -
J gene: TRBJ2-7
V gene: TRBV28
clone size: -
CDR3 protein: CASSSSAYEQYF
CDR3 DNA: TGTGCCAGCAGTTCGAGTGCCTACGAGCAGTACTTC

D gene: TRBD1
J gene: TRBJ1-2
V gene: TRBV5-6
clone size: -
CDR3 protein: CASSTTNRGNYGYTF
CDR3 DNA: TGTGCCAGCAGCACAACGAACAGGGGGAACTATGGCTACACCTTC

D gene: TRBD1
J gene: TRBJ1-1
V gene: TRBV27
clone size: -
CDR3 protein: CASSDGQGREITEAFF
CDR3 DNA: TGTGCCAGCAGTGATGGACAGGGACGTGAGATTACTGAAGCTTTCTTT

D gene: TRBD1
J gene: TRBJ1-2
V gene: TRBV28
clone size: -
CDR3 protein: CASRSAATQGENYGYTF
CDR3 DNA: TGTGCCAGCCGATCGGCAGCAACACAGGGGGAAAACTATGGCTACACCTTC

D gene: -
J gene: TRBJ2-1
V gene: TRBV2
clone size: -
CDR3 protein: CASNVDFAANEQFF
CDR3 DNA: TGTGCGAGCAACGTCGACTTCGCCGCGAATGAGCAGTTCTTC

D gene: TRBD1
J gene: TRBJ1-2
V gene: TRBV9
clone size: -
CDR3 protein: CASSVGQGWGYGYTF
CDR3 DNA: TGTGCCAGCAGCGTCGGACAGGGATGGGGTTATGGCTACACCTTC

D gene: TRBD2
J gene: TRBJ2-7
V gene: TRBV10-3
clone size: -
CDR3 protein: CAISNSEGRGSSYEQYF
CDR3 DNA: TGTGCCATCAGTAACTCAGAGGGGCGGGGGAGCTCCTACGAGCAGTACTTC

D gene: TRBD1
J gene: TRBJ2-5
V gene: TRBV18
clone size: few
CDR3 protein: CASSPYRGQEAQETQYF
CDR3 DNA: TGTGCCAGCTCACCCTACCGCGGACAGGAGGCTCAAGAGACCCAGTACTTC

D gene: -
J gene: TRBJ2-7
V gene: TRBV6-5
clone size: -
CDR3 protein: CASRASYEQYF
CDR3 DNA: TGTGCCAGCAGGGCCTCCTACGAGCAGTACTTC

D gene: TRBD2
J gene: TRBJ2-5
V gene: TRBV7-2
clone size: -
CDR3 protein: CASNPGLAIETQYF
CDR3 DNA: TGTGCCAGCAACCCGGGACTAGCTATCGAGACCCAGTACTTC

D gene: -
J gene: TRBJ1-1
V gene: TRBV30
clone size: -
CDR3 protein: CAWSVETTTEAFF
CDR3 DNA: TGTGCCTGGAGTGTTGAGACAACCACTGAAGCTTTCTTT

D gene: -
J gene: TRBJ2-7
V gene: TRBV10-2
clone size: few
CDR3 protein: CASSVSARPDEQYF
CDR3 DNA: TGCGCCAGCAGTGTGTCCGCGCGTCCTGACGAGCAGTACTTC

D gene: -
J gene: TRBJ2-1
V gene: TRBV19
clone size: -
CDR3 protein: CASTDPSLYNEQFF
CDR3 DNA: TGTGCCAGTACCGATCCCTCCCTTTACAATGAGCAGTTCTTC

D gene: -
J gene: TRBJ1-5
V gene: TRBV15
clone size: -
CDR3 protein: CATSRNTGIFQPQHF
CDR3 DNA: TGTGCCACCAGCAGGAACACAGGGATCTTTCAGCCCCAGCATTTT

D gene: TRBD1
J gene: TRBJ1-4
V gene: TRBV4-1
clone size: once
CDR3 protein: CASSQETGARVEKLFF
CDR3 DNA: TGCGCCAGCAGCCAAGAGACAGGGGCGCGAGTTGAAAAACTGTTTTTT

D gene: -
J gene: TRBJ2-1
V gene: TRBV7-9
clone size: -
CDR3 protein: CASSSWAGEQFF
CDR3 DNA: TGTGCCAGCAGCTCCTGGGCGGGTGAGCAGTTCTTC

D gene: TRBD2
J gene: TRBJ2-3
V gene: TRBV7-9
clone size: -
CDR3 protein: CASSSAGAGVADTQYF
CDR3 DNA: TGTGCCAGCAGCTCCGCTGGGGCGGGAGTAGCAGATACGCAGTATTTT

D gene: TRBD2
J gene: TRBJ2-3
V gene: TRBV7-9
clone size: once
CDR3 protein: CASTSGVLDTQYF
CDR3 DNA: TGTGCCAGCACTAGCGGGGTTTTAGATACGCAGTATTTT

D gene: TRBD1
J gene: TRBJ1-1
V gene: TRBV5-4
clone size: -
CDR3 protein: CASSAGQGYTEAFF
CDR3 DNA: TGTGCCAGCAGCGCCGGACAGGGCTACACTGAAGCTTTCTTT

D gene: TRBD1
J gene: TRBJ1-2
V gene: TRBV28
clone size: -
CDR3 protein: CASRPGTEAYGYTF
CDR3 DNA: TGTGCCAGCAGGCCCGGGACAGAGGCCTATGGCTACACCTTC

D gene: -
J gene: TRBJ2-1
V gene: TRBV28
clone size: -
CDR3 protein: CATRKQGSSYNEQFF
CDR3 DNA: TGTGCCACCAGGAAACAGGGTAGCTCCTACAATGAGCAGTTCTTC

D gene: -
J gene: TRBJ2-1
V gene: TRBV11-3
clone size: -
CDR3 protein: CASSPTGSYNEQFF
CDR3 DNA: TGTGCCAGCAGCCCGACGGGCTCCTACAATGAGCAGTTCTTC

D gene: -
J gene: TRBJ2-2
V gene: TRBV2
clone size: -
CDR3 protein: CASSEQGINTGELFF
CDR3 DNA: TGTGCCAGCAGTGAACAGGGTATTAACACCGGGGAGCTGTTTTTT

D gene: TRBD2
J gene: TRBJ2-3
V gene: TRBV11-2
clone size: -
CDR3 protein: CASSLILAGDTQYF
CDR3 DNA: TGTGCCAGCAGCTTAATACTAGCGGGGGATACGCAGTATTTT

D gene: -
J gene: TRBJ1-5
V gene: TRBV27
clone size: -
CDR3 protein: CARYRVGGPYVVQPQHF
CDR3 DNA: TGTGCCAGGTACAGGGTTGGAGGCCCCTATGTAGTTCAGCCCCAGCATTTT